The TCR beta chain described here comes from a study of shared T cell receptors in the human thymus. The germline V gene has CDR1 LGHNA and CDR2 YSLEER. V shed 0 bases and J shed 2 bases, with 12 bases lying between them. This CDR3 comprises 16 residues. Here immunoSEQ multiplex PCR was the method, and the copy in TCRdb shows in-frame clones only, minus some. The sample includes hundreds of thousands of clones, roughly 86% of them seen just once. These data also featured in a second study, about human thymus T cells. That work adds: The source of the thymus tissue was resections taken during corrective heart surgery.

The TCR was taken from a boy in the first two years of life with a congenital heart defect. The specimen was thymocytes. The chain uses TRBV4-3 and TRBJ2-3, with D possibly being TRBD1 (5 bases). The CDR3 region is CASSQDQDITTDTQYF. The CDR3 DNA reads as TGCGCCAGCAGCCAAGACCAGGACATTACCACAGATACGCAGTATTTT.